The TCR beta chain described here comes from a study of Graves' ophthalmopathy and Graves' hyperthyroidism. Whole-study context: Hyperthyroidism qualified as stable when ophthalmopathy did not develop within 18 months of follow-up.

Diagnosis used clinical symptoms, serum thyroxine, TRAb, thyroid ultrasound and orbital computed tomography. Amplified material comprised TCR beta CDR3 regions derived from RNA transcripts. First-round RT-PCR used HTBI primers; second-round multiplex PCR followed. A single record per CDR3 protein comes from TCRdb applying MiXCR to the multiplex PCR reads. Here the sample spans roughly 600,000 distinct CDR3 sequences, less than 45% being singletons. J was trimmed by 3 bases and V by 3 bases; bases with no gene match: 3. The length of the CDR3 is 13 residues. Germline-derived CDR1 and CDR2 are DFQATT and SNEGSKA (reference sequence).

Source material: peripheral blood or thyroid tissue (not recorded which). The receptor was derived from an adult man with Graves' hyperthyroidism. The rearrangement links TRBV20-1 to TRBJ2-5; 8 bases align to TRBD1. The CDR3 sequence is CSASGTGKETQYF. In DNA form, the CDR3 reads TGCAGTGCTAGTGGGACAGGAAAAGAGACCCAGTACTTC.